The T cell receptor beta chain described here comes from a study of OX40 agonist ivuxolimab in advanced cancers. Study conclusions and caveats: Clonal expansion by week 6 occurred in CD4+ and CD8+ blood T cells (at 0.1 to 3.0 mg/kg). Antigen specificity was not determined for the expanded peripheral T cells.

Assay used: immunoSEQ multiplex PCR; TCRdb lists only in-frame clones, some missing. The sample has under 85,000 clones, over 85% seen once; the top ten hold less than 7%. The germline V gene encodes CDR1 SEHNR and CDR2 FQNEAQ (reference sequence). This CDR3 contains 12 residues. Trimming stripped 1 base from V and 4 bases from J, with 3 bases between. With regard to this clone: Its antigen remains unidentified.

Patients had blood sampled at baseline and again on cycle 4 day 1 and cycle 7 day 1. The clonotype comes from an adult with an advanced solid tumor such as melanoma, head and neck, liver or kidney cancer. The sequenced sample was CD4+ or CD8+ T cells sorted from blood, obtained in a trial of the OX40 agonist ivuxolimab. V and J are TRBV7-9 and TRBJ2-3; no firm D call. The CDR3 spells CASSLGADTQYF. In DNA form, the CDR3 reads TGTGCCAGCAGCTTAGGAGCAGATACGCAGTATTTT.